The entry below describes one T cell receptor (beta chain). A quantity of 0.5 to 1 ug RNA underwent reverse transcription using random hexamers. One entry per CDR3 protein results from TCRdb running MiXCR on the immunoSEQ multiplex PCR reads. The sample includes around 150,000 distinct CDR3 sequences, approximately 94% of them seen just once. The data originate from a study of CD8 T cells in Susac syndrome. The V segment lost 7 bases and the J segment 2 bases; nucleotides outside the gene matches: 8. CDR1 and CDR2 from the germline V gene are LNHDA and SQIVND (reference sequence). This CDR3 spans 15 amino acids.

The origin of this receptor is a human donor with multiple sclerosis. The J gene is TRBJ1-5, the V gene TRBV19, with 7 bases matching TRBD1. The sample taken for sequencing was CD4+ T cells from PBMCs. CDR3 protein: CASNPADRRNQPQHF. The CDR3 bases are TGTGCCAGTAACCCCGCGGACAGGCGCAATCAGCCCCAGCATTTT.